Listed here is a single T cell receptor beta chain. No antigen is known for it. This sample was taken from a study of cytomegalovirus exposure and HLA in healthy donors. Study-wide results and limits: One variant, a missense change in DCLRE1C, was linked in a later analysis to TCR beta V- and J-gene trimming.

Vbeta (60) and Jbeta (13) primers were used in the PCR. Data came from immunoSEQ multiplex PCR; TCRdb stores just in-frame clones and leaves some out. The data hold about 67,000 clones, with roughly nine tenths observed a single time. The clonotype originates from a young woman in good health and CMV-seropositive. The sample consisted of PBMCs.

The CDR3 sequence: CASSPQQGWSNEQFF. In nucleotides, the CDR3 is TGTGCCAGCTCACCGCAACAGGGATGGAGCAATGAGCAGTTCTTC. V usage is TRBV18 and J usage is TRBJ2-1; the D gene is possibly TRBD1 (6 bases). The CDR3 loop spans 15 amino acids. Looked up from germline, CDR1 is KGHSH and CDR2 is LQKENI. Between the trimmed V and J ends, which lost 3 bases and 6 bases, there was a span of 15 bases. The full variable domain, its missing parts supplied by reference TRBV18 and TRBJ2-1, is NAGVMQNPRHLVRRRGQEARLRCSPMKGHSHVYWYRQLPEEGLKFMVYLQKENIIDESGMPKERFSAEFPKEGPSILRIQQVVRGDSAAYFCASSPQQGWSNEQFFGPGTRLTVL.